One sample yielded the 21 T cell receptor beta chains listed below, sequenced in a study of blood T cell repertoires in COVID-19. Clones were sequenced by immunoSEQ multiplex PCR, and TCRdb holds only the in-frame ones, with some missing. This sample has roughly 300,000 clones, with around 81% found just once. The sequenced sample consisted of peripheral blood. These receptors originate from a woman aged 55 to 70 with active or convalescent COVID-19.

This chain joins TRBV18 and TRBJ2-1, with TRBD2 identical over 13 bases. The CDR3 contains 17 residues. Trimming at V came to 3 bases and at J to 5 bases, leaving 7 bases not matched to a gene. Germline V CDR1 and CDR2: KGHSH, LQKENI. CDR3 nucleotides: TGTGCCAGCTCACCGCGGACTAGCGGGGGACAACACAATGAGCAGTTCTTC. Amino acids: CASSPRTSGGQHNEQFF.

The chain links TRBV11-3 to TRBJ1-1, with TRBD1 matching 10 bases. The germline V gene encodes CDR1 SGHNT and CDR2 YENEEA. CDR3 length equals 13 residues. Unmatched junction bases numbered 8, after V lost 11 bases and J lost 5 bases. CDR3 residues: CAWKTGGKTEAFF. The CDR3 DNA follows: TGTGCCTGGAAGACAGGGGGCAAAACTGAAGCTTTCTTT.

The CDR3 reads CATSDWGRGLNEQFF. The CDR3 region has the DNA TGTGCCACCAGTGATTGGGGCAGGGGGCTGAATGAGCAGTTCTTC. The chain carries TRBV24-1 and TRBJ2-1; TRBD1 aligns across 8 bases. V lost 2 bases and J lost 7; bases outside the gene matches: 6. Germline CDR1 is KGHDR and CDR2 is SFDVKD. The length of the CDR3 is 15 residues.

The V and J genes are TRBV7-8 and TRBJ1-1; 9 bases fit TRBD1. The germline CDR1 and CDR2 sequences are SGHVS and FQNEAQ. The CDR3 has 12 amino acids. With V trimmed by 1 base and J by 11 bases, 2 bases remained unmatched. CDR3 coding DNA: TGTGCCAGCAGCTTAGACGACAGGGGGGCTTTCTTT. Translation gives CASSLDDRGAFF.

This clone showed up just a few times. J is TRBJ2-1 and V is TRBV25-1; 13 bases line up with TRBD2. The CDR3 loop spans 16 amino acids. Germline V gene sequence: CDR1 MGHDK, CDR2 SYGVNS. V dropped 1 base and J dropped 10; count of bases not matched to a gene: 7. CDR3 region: CASSESLAGGPEEQFF. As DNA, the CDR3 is TGTGCCAGCAGTGAATCACTAGCGGGGGGGCCTGAAGAGCAGTTCTTC.

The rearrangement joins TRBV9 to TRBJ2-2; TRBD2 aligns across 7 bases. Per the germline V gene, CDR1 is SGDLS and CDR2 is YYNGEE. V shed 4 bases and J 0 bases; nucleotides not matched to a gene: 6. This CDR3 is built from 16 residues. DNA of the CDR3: TGTGCCAGCAGCCCCTTAGCGGGCACGAACACCGGGGAGCTGTTTTTT. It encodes CASSPLAGTNTGELFF. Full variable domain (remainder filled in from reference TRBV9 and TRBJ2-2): DSGVTQTPKHLITATGQRVTLRCSPRSGDLSVYWYQQSLDQGLQFLIQYYNGEERAKGNILERFSAQQFPDLHSELNLSSLELGDSALYFCASSPLAGTNTGELFFGEGSRLTVL.

The DNA of the CDR3 is TGTGCCAGCAGCTTGGGTGGGGGAGGGAATTCACCCCTCCACTTT. Protein: CASSLGGGGNSPLHF. This chain uses TRBV5-6 with TRBJ1-6, with D perhaps matching TRBD1 (5 bases). The CDR3 is made up of 15 amino acids. From germline, CDR1 is SGHDT and CDR2 YYEEEE. V lost 0 bases, J lost 7 bases, and 11 bases lay in between.

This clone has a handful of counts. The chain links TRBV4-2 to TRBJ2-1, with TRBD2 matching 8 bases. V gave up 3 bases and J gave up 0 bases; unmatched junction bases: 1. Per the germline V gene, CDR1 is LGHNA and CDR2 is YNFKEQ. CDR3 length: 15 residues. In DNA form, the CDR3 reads TGTGCCAGCAGCCACCGGGGGGGCTCCTACAATGAGCAGTTCTTC. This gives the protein CASSHRGGSYNEQFF.

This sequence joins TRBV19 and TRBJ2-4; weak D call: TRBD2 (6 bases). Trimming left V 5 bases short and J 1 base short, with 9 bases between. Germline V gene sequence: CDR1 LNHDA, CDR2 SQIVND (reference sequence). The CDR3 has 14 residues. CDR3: CASSWGGAKNIQYF. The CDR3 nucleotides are TGTGCCAGTAGTTGGGGAGGCGCCAAAAACATTCAGTACTTC.

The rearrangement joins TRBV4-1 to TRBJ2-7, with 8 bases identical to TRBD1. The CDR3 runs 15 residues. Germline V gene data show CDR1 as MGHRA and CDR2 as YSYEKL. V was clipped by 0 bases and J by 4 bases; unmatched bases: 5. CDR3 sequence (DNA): TGCGCCAGCAGCCAAGATTCCCGGACAGGGTACGAGCAGTACTTC. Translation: CASSQDSRTGYEQYF.

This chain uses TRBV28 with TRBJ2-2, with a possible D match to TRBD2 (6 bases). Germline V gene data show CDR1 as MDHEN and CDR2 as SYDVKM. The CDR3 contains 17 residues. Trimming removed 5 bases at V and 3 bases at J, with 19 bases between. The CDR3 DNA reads TGTGCCAGCAGTAAACCAAGCGGGCGGGATCACACCGGGGAGCTGTTTTTT. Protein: CASSKPSGRDHTGELFF.

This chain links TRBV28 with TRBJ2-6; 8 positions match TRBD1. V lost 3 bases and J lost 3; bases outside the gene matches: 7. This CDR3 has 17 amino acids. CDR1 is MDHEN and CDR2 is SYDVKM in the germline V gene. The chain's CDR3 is CASSFAGGAFGANVLTF. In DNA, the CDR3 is TGTGCCAGCAGTTTCGCAGGGGGCGCGTTTGGGGCCAACGTCCTGACTTTC.

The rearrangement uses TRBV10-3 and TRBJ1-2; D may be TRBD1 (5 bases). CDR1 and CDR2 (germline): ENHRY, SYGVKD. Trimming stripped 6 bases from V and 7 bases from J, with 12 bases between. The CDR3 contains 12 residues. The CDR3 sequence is CAISEGVGGYTF. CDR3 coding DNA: TGTGCCATCAGCGAAGGGGTCGGTGGCTACACCTTC.

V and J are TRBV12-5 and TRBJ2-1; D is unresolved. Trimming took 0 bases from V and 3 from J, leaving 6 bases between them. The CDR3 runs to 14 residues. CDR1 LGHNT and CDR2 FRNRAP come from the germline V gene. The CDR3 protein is CASGLVPLYNEQFF. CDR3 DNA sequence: TGTGCTAGTGGTTTGGTCCCCCTCTACAATGAGCAGTTCTTC. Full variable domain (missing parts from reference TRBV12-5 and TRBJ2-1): DARVTQTPRHKVTEMGQEVTMRCQPILGHNTVFWYRQTMMQGLELLAYFRNRAPLDDSGMPKDRFSAEMPDATLATLKIQPSEPRDSAVYFCASGLVPLYNEQFFGPGTRLTVL.

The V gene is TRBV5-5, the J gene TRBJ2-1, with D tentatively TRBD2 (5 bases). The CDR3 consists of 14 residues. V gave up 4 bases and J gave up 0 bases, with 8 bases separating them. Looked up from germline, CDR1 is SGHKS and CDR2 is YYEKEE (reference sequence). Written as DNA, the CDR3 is TGTGCCAGCAGCACCGGGAACTCCTACAATGAGCAGTTCTTC. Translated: CASSTGNSYNEQFF. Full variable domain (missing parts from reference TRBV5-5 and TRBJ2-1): DAGVTQSPTHLIKTRGQQVTLRCSPISGHKSVSWYQQVLGQGPQFIFQYYEKEERGRGNFPDRFSARQFPNYSSELNVNALLLGDSALYLCASSTGNSYNEQFFGPGTRLTVL.

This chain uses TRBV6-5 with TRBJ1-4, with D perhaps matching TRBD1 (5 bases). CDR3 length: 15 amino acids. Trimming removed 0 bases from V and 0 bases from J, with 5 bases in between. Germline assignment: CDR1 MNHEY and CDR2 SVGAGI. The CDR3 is CASSYSGATNEKLFF. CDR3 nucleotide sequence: TGTGCCAGCAGTTACTCAGGGGCAACTAATGAAAAACTGTTTTTT.

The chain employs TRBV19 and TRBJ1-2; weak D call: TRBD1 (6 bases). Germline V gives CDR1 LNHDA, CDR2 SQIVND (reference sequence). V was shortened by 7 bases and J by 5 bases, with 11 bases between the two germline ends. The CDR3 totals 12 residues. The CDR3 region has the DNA TGTGCCAGTACCCCCGGACAGTATGGCTACACCTTC. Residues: CASTPGQYGYTF. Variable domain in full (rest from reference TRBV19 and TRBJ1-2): DGGITQSPKYLFRKEGQNVTLSCEQNLNHDAMYWYRQDPGQGLRLIYYSQIVNDFQKGDIAEGYSVSREKKESFPLTVTSAQKNPTAFYLCASTPGQYGYTFGSGTRLTVV.

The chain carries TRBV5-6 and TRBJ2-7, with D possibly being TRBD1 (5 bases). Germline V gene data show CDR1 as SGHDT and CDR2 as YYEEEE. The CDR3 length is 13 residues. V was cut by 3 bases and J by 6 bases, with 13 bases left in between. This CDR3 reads CASSWGPTPEQYF. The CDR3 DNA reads TGTGCCAGCAGCTGGGGCCCGACCCCCGAGCAGTACTTC.

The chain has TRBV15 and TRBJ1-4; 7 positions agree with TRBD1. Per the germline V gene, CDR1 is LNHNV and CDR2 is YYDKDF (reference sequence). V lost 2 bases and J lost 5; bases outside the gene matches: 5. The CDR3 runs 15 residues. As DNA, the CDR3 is TGTGCCACCAGCAGAAGACAGGGCGTGAATGAAAAACTGTTTTTT. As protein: CATSRRQGVNEKLFF.

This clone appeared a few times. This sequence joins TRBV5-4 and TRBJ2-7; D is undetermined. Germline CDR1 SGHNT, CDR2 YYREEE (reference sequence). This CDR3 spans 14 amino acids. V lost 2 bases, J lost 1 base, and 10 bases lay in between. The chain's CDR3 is CASSLLTGSYEQYF. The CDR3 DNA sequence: TGTGCCAGCAGCTTACTTACGGGTTCCTACGAGCAGTACTTC.

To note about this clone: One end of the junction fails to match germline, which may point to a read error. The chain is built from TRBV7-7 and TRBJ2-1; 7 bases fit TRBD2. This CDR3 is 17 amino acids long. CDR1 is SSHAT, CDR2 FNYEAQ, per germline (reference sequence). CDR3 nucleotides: TGTGCTAGCAGCTTGACCTTCGGAGCGGGGACCTCCAATGAGCAGTTCTTC. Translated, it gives CASSLTFGAGTSNEQFF. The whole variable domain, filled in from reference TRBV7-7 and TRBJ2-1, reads GAGVSQSPRYKVTKRGQDVTLRCDPISSHATLYWYQQALGQGPEFLTYFNYEAQPDKSGLPSDRFSAERPEGSISTLTIQRTEQRDSAMYRCASSLTFGAGTSNEQFFGPGTRLTVL.